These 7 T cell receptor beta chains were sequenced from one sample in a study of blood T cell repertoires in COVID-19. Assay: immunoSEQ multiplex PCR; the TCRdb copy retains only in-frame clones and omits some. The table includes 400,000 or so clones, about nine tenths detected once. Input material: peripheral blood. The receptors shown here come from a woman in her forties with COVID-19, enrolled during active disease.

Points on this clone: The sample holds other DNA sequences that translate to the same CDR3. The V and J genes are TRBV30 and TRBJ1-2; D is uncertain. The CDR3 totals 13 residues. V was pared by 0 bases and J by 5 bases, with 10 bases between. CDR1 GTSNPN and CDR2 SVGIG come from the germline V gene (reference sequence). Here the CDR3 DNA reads TGTGCCTGGAGTGTTGGCGGCACGTATGGCTACACCTTC. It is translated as CAWSVGGTYGYTF.

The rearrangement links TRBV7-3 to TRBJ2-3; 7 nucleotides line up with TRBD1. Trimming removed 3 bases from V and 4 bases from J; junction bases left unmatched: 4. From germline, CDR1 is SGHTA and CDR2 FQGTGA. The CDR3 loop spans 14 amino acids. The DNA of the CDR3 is TGTGCCAGCAGCTTCGTACAGGGGTCAGATACGCAGTATTTT. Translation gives CASSFVQGSDTQYF. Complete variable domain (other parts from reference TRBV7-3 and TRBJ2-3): GAGVSQTPSNKVTEKGKYVELRCDPISGHTALYWYRQSLGQGPEFLIYFQGTGAADDSGLPNDRFFAVRPEGSVSTLKIQRTERGDSAVYLCASSFVQGSDTQYFGPGTRLTVL.

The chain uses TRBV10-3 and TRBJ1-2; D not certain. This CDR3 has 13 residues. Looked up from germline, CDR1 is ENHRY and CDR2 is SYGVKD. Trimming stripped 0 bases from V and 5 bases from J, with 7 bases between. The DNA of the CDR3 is TGTGCCATCAGTGAGTCAACAGATTATGGCTACACCTTC. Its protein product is CAISESTDYGYTF.

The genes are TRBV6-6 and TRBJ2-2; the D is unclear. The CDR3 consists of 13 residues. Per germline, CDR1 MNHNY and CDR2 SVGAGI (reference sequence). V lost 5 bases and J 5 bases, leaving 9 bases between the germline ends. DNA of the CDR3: TGTGCCAGCAGTCGATCTTCTACCGGGGAGCTGTTTTTT. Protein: CASSRSSTGELFF.

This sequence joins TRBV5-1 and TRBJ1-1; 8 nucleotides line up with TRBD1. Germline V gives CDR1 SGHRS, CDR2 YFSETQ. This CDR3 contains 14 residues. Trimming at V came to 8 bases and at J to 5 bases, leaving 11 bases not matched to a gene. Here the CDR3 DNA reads TGCGCCAGTCAAGGTCAGGGGGCGGTTACTGAAGCTTTCTTT. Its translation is CASQGQGAVTEAFF.

The CDR3 here is CASSPQGMDEQFF. Here the CDR3 DNA reads TGTGCCAGCTCACCCCAGGGTATGGATGAGCAGTTCTTC. The rearrangement links TRBV18 to TRBJ2-1; TRBD1 might be the D (5 bases). V gave up 3 bases and J gave up 8 bases, with 11 bases separating them. This CDR3 has 13 residues. CDR1 is KGHSH and CDR2 is LQKENI in the germline V gene.

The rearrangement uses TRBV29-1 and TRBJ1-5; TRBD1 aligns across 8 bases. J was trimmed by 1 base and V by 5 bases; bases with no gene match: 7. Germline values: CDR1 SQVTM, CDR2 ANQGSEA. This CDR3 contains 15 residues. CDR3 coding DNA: TGCAGCGTTCTGGGCACAGGGGGGAGCAATCAGCCCCAGCATTTT. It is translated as CSVLGTGGSNQPQHF.